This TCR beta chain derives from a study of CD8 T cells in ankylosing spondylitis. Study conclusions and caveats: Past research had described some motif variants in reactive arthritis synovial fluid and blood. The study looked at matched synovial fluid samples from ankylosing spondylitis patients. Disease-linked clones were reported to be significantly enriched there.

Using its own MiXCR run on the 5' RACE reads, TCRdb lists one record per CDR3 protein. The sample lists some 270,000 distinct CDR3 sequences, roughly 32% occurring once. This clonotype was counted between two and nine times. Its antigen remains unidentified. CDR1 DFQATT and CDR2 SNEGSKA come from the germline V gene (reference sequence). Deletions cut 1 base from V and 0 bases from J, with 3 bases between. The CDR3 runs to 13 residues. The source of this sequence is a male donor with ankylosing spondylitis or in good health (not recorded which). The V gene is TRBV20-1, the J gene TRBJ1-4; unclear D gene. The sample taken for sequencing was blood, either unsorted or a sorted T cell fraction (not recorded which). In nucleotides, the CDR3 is TGCAGTGCTAGAGCGACAACTAATGAAAAACTGTTTTTT. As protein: CSARATTNEKLFF.